Each of the 31 T cell receptor beta chains below was sequenced from the same sample in a study of post-analysis software for immune sequencing data. The study's findings and limits: Controls had lower frequencies than patients of roughly five TRBV segments, which included TRBV5-6, TRBV5-1 and TRBV20-1.

No antigens are known for them. The TCR beta cDNA libraries carried unique molecular identifiers. Via MiXCR, TCRdb re-called the PCR reads, giving one row per CDR3 protein. The sample holds hundreds of thousands of distinct CDR3 sequences, just under 30% seen once. Sequencing used blood. The source of these receptors is a girl aged 5-17 years with multiple sclerosis.

The gene calls are TRBV5-4 and TRBJ2-7; D perhaps matches TRBD1 (6 bases). The CDR3 is 15 residues long. V lost 4 bases to trimming and J lost 2 bases, with 16 bases between them. The germline gives CDR1 SGHNT, CDR2 YYREEE (reference sequence). This chain's CDR3 is CASSMGQQPTYEQYF. DNA for the CDR3: TGTGCCAGCAGCATGGGACAACAACCTACCTACGAGCAGTACTTC.

The chain has TRBV12-3 or TRBV12-4 and TRBJ2-1; tentative D call: TRBD1 (7 bases). V was clipped by 9 bases and J by 6 bases, with 18 bases between them. This CDR3 is built from 14 residues. CDR3 in amino acids: CASRQGGRGNEQFF. CDR3 in DNA: TGTGCCAGTCGCCAGGGGGGCCGAGGCAATGAGCAGTTCTTC.

In DNA, the CDR3 is TGTGCCAGCAGTTCCCTCGCGGGAGGGCTTGGTAATGAGCAGTTCTTC. Translating gives CASSSLAGGLGNEQFF. The chain has TRBV11-2 and TRBJ2-1; TRBD2 aligns across 9 bases. The CDR3 length is 16 residues. Germline V gives CDR1 SGHAT, CDR2 FQNNGV. Germline trimming cut 6 bases from V and 7 bases from J; bases unmatched to any gene: 13.

This clonotype was seen a handful of times. The V gene is TRBV10-3, the J gene TRBJ2-7; TRBD1 matches at 9 bases. Germline CDR1 reads ENHRY; CDR2 reads SYGVKD. CDR3 length: 12 residues. V shed 10 bases and J 2 bases; nucleotides not matched to a gene: 3. In nucleotides, the CDR3 is TGTGCCAACGGACAGGGGACCTACGAGCAGTACTTC. It codes for CANGQGTYEQYF.

The chain couples TRBV29-1 to TRBJ2-5, with 15 bases fitting TRBD2. From germline, CDR1 is SQVTM and CDR2 ANQGSEA. Trimming took 7 bases from V and 5 from J; bases not matched to a gene: 11. CDR3 length: 16 amino acids. The CDR3 bases are TGCAGCGCAAAAGGACTAGCGGGGGGGCTGGGGGAGACCCAGTACTTC. Encoded protein: CSAKGLAGGLGETQYF. The full variable domain, rest sourced from reference TRBV29-1 and TRBJ2-5, is SAVISQKPSRDICQRGTSLTIQCQVDSQVTMMFWYRQQPGQSLTLIATANQGSEATYESGFVIDKFPISRPNLTFSTLTVSNMSPEDSSIYLCSAKGLAGGLGETQYFGPGTRLLVL.

The chain has TRBV7-8 and TRBJ2-7; 11 positions agree with TRBD1. There are 14 residues in the CDR3. Germline V gene sequence: CDR1 SGHVS, CDR2 FQNEAQ. With 5 bases clipped from V and 9 bases from J, the junction kept 9 bases outside the gene matches. CDR3 coding DNA: TGTGCCAGCAGCCCACGGACAGGGGGCTCTGGGCAGTACTTC. Residues: CASSPRTGGSGQYF. Full variable domain (outside the CDR3, taken from reference TRBV7-8 and TRBJ2-7): GAGVSQSPRYKVAKRGQDVALRCDPISGHVSLFWYQQALGQGPEFLTYFQNEAQLDKSGLPSDRFFAERPEGSVSTLKIQRTQQEDSAVYLCASSPRTGGSGQYFGPGTRLTVT.

This clonotype occurred many times. The chain carries TRBV11-2 and TRBJ2-3; TRBD2 matches 7 bases. V gave up 2 bases and J gave up 0 bases; unmatched junction bases: 8. CDR1 is SGHAT, CDR2 FQNNGV, per germline. The CDR3 extends over 17 amino acids. CDR3 DNA sequence: TGTGCCAGCAGCTTATCTTGGGAGGGAATGAGCACAGATACGCAGTATTTT. It translates to CASSLSWEGMSTDTQYF.

The chain recombines TRBV7-9 with TRBJ2-3; D remains unclear. Trimming left V 3 bases short and J 3 bases short, with 10 bases between. The CDR3 extends over 14 amino acids. Germline-derived CDR1 and CDR2 are SEHNR and FQNEAQ (reference sequence). Written as DNA, the CDR3 is TGTGCCAGCAGCTTGTACGACTGGACAGATACGCAGTATTTT. It is translated as CASSLYDWTDTQYF.

This clonotype was counted between two and nine times. V is TRBV20-1 and J is TRBJ2-2, with 8 bases fitting TRBD2. This CDR3 is built from 16 residues. CDR1 and CDR2 (germline): DFQATT, SNEGSKA (reference sequence). The J segment lost 7 bases and the V segment lost 1 base, leaving 11 bases of the junction unmatched. CDR3 amino acids: CSARVIAGPRSGELFF. As DNA, the CDR3 is TGCAGTGCTAGAGTAATAGCGGGGCCGAGGAGCGGGGAGCTGTTTTTT.

Ten or more counts support this clonotype. This chain joins TRBV20-1 and TRBJ2-3, with D perhaps TRBD1 (6 bases). Trimming cost V 5 bases and J 0 bases, with 15 bases left between them. From germline, CDR1 is DFQATT and CDR2 SNEGSKA (reference sequence). The CDR3 extends over 15 amino acids. The CDR3 nucleotides are TGCAGTGCTTTCTGGGTGACAGGTAGCACAGATACGCAGTATTTT. This encodes CSAFWVTGSTDTQYF.

A word on this clonotype: Germline is not matched at one junction end, which may reflect a read error. The chain combines TRBV6-6 with TRBJ2-5; D is ambiguous. The CDR3 runs to 16 residues. From germline, CDR1 is MNHNY and CDR2 SVGAGI (reference sequence). CDR3 bases: TGTGCCAGCAGTTACCGTCGTGGGCAGTTCCAAGAGGCCCAGTACTTC. It encodes CASSYRRGQFQEAQYF.

This chain connects TRBV20-1 to TRBJ2-7; 7 nucleotides match TRBD2. V shed 7 bases and J 4 bases; nucleotides not matched to a gene: 16. This CDR3 has 15 amino acids. The germline gives CDR1 DFQATT, CDR2 SNEGSKA (reference sequence). CDR3 nucleotides: TGCAGTGGGTTTGGGGTGGGCGGGAGTGCTTACGAGCAGTACTTC. It translates to CSGFGVGGSAYEQYF.

In its sample, this clonotype was seen a few times. The V gene is TRBV6-1, the J gene TRBJ1-6; the match to TRBD1 covers 7 bases. Looked up from germline, CDR1 is MNHNS and CDR2 is SASEGT. With V trimmed by 7 bases and J by 5 bases, 5 bases remained unmatched. The CDR3 runs to 14 residues. The CDR3 DNA is TGTGCCAGCACATCGGGACAGCATAATTCACCCCTCCACTTT. Encoded protein: CASTSGQHNSPLHF.

This chain links TRBV29-1 with TRBJ2-1; 12 bases are a match to TRBD2. The ends lost 4 bases at V and 0 bases at J; junction bases unmatched: 7. The CDR3 is made up of 17 amino acids. In germline, CDR1 is SQVTM, CDR2 ANQGSEA. CDR3 protein: CSVARLAGAYSYNEQFF. The CDR3 DNA reads TGCAGCGTTGCCCGACTAGCGGGGGCGTACTCCTACAATGAGCAGTTCTTC.

This clonotype was observed at least ten times. The chain is built from TRBV7-2 and TRBJ2-1; unclear D gene. The CDR3 loop spans 15 amino acids. Germline V gives CDR1 SGHTA, CDR2 FQGNSA. Trimming removed 3 bases at V and 0 bases at J, with 9 bases between. The CDR3 DNA is TGTGCCAGCAGCTTTGACCCCAGCTCCTACAATGAGCAGTTCTTC. Translated: CASSFDPSSYNEQFF.

The chain joins TRBV4-3 to TRBJ2-5; 11 positions agree with TRBD2. The J call may be incorrect, as the DNA end agrees better with TRBJ2-7. Germline assignment: CDR1 LGHNA and CDR2 YSLEER. The CDR3 is made up of 15 amino acids. CDR3 sequence reads: CASSIAGGTSYEQYF. The CDR3 nucleotides are TGCGCCAGCAGCATAGCGGGAGGGACCTCCTACGAGCAGTACTTC.

The table lists this clonotype with a few counts. The rearrangement uses TRBV20-1 and TRBJ2-1; D unclear. In germline, CDR1 is DFQATT, CDR2 SNEGSKA (reference sequence). Trimming removed 6 bases from V and 5 bases from J, with 11 bases in between. The CDR3 extends over 12 amino acids. The CDR3 nucleotides read TGCAGTGCCAGTACAACAAACAATGAGCAGTTCTTC. Residues: CSASTTNNEQFF.

This clonotype was seen a few times. The gene calls are TRBV7-2 and TRBJ2-7; TRBD1 might be the D (6 bases). The V end lost 0 bases, the J end lost 4 bases, and 22 bases lay between the germline ends. The CDR3 runs 18 residues. Germline V lookup: CDR1 SGHTA, CDR2 FQGNSA. The CDR3 DNA sequence: TGTGCCAGCAGCTTAGCCAGGGGTTCCTCCGCACGAGGTTACGAGCAGTACTTC. This sequence encodes CASSLARGSSARGYEQYF.

V and J are TRBV4-2 and TRBJ2-3, with D possibly TRBD1 on 5 matching bases. In germline, CDR1 is LGHNA, CDR2 YNFKEQ. Trimming took 2 bases from V and 4 from J, leaving 22 bases between them. This CDR3 is built from 18 residues. CDR3 sequence (DNA): TGTGCCAGCAGCCAAATCCAGAATCAGGGTGCAGGCGCAGATACGCAGTATTTT. It codes for CASSQIQNQGAGADTQYF.

The V gene is TRBV6-1, the J gene TRBJ2-1; D is perhaps TRBD2 (5 bases). The CDR3 has 14 residues. Trimming pared 10 bases from V and 7 bases from J, leaving 20 bases between. Germline V lookup: CDR1 MNHNS, CDR2 SASEGT. The CDR3 here is CATGRGQDHNEQFF. DNA for the CDR3: TGTGCCACAGGCCGGGGTCAAGATCATAATGAGCAGTTCTTC.

This clonotype showed up just a few times. The genes are TRBV7-2 and TRBJ2-5; tentative D call: TRBD2 (6 bases). Trimming removed 2 bases at V and 4 bases at J, with 17 bases between. Germline V gives CDR1 SGHTA, CDR2 FQGNSA. The CDR3 has 16 amino acids. This chain's CDR3 is CASSLRTGVIRETQYF. As DNA, the CDR3 is TGTGCCAGCAGCTTAAGAACGGGAGTGATTCGAGAGACCCAGTACTTC.

This rearrangement joins TRBV20-1 to TRBJ2-1, with D hard to call. Germline CDR1 DFQATT, CDR2 SNEGSKA (reference sequence). The V end was cut by 6 bases, the J end by 8 bases, with 14 bases between. CDR3 size: 12 residues. The DNA for the CDR3 is TGCAGTGCCCGACAAGTTAAAGATGAGCAGTTCTTC. It is translated as CSARQVKDEQFF.

About this clonotype itself: This clone may be a read error of a much larger clone one base away. V and J are TRBV29-1 and TRBJ2-1, with D hard to call. CDR3 size: 13 residues. Germline CDR1 and CDR2: SQVTM and ANQGSEA. CDR3 loop: CNVVNLINNEQFF. The CDR3 region has the DNA TGCAACGTTGTGAACTTAATCAACAATGAGCAGTTCTTC.

This clonotype has only a few counts. The CDR3 DNA sequence: TGTGCCAGCAGTTTACCCGCGTCCACTGAAGCTTTCTTT. Encoded protein: CASSLPASTEAFF. The chain couples TRBV28 to TRBJ1-1; D remains ambiguous. CDR1 is MDHEN, CDR2 SYDVKM, per germline. The CDR3 extends over 13 amino acids. Trimming took 2 bases from V and 4 from J, leaving 8 bases between them.

This clonotype was seen a handful of times. The V call is TRBV20-1, the J call TRBJ1-6; D unclear. V dropped 6 bases and J dropped 11 bases, with 23 bases sitting between them. The CDR3 length is 15 residues. Germline CDR1 and CDR2: DFQATT and SNEGSKA (reference sequence). CDR3 in DNA: TGCAGTGCAGCTGCACCGAGAATGGGAAACGCACCCCTCCACTTT. Translated, it gives CSAAAPRMGNAPLHF.

This clonotype was seen more than once but under ten times. This rearrangement joins TRBV9 to TRBJ1-2, with no clear D. Germline CDR1 is SGDLS and CDR2 is YYNGEE. The length of the CDR3 is 14 residues. V was cut by 3 bases and J by 7 bases, with 16 bases left in between. CDR3 amino acids: CASSGSVQAGGYTF. The CDR3 DNA reads as TGTGCCAGCAGCGGCTCCGTCCAGGCGGGTGGCTACACCTTC.

This clonotype was counted only a few times. V gene TRBV4-3 combines with J gene TRBJ1-4; no clear D gene. CDR1 LGHNA and CDR2 YSLEER come from the germline V gene. V was shortened by 0 bases and J by 8 bases, with 16 bases between the two germline ends. The CDR3 covers 16 residues. The CDR3 region has the DNA TGCGCCAGCAGCCAAGATGTCGGAGAGGGTCGCGAAAAACTGTTTTTT. Its translation is CASSQDVGEGREKLFF.

The chain recombines TRBV7-2 with TRBJ2-7; TRBD1 might be the D (5 bases). CDR3 size: 14 residues. The germline CDR1 and CDR2 sequences are SGHTA and FQGNSA. Between the trimmed V and J ends, which lost 1 base and 2 bases, there was a span of 9 bases. The CDR3 nucleotides are TGTGCCAGCAGCTTAGACAGGTATGCCTACGAGCAGTACTTC. This sequence encodes CASSLDRYAYEQYF.

The chain couples TRBV12-3 or TRBV12-4 to TRBJ2-4, with 11 bases fitting TRBD1. Trimming removed 7 bases from V and 6 bases from J; junction bases left unmatched: 8. The CDR3 sequence is 15 residues long. This CDR3 is CASTRDRGWGNIQYF. Written as DNA, the CDR3 is TGTGCCAGCACCCGGGACAGGGGGTGGGGAAACATTCAGTACTTC.

This clonotype was recorded a few times. The chain couples TRBV29-1 to TRBJ1-3, with a tentative D call TRBD1 (6 bases). Germline V gene data show CDR1 as SQVTM and CDR2 as ANQGSEA. V lost 6 bases and J lost 0, with 15 bases in between. The CDR3 is 15 residues long. In DNA form, the CDR3 reads TGCAGCGTCAGAACGGACAGCGCCTCTGGAAACACCATATATTTT. This gives the protein CSVRTDSASGNTIYF.

This clonotype was detected ten times or more. The J gene is TRBJ2-5, the V gene TRBV20-1; possibly TRBD1 or TRBD2 for D (5 bases each). Between the trimmed V and J ends, which lost 5 bases and 5 bases, there was a span of 18 bases. There are 14 residues in the CDR3. Germline lookup yields CDR1 DFQATT and CDR2 SNEGSKA (reference sequence). CDR3 residues: CSAPGTLGGETQYF. CDR3 nucleotide sequence: TGCAGTGCTCCCGGGACCCTCGGTGGGGAGACCCAGTACTTC.